The text below deals with one T cell receptor (beta chain). Its antigen is not known. Naive CD8+ T cells displayed a CD45RO-CCR7+CD27+CD95- phenotype. The sample originates from a study of CXCR3-negative and CXCR3-positive naive CD8 T cells. About the study: A total of 150 million or so TRB reads was generated, with about 1.5 +/- 0.3 million per library.

The authors made the TRB cDNA libraries by 5' RACE using UMI labels. TCRdb processed the 5' RACE reads again and assigns one entry to each CDR3 protein, with no DNA. The sample has around 110,000 distinct CDR3 sequences. General study findings and limits: Higher TRB CDR3 hydrophobicity marked CXCR3-positive naive cells relative to CXCR3-negative naive cells. Memory CD8+ cells showed much lower diversity, while both naive subsets were comparably high.

The CDR3 contains 15 residues. CDR1 is MNHNY and CDR2 is SVGAGI in the germline V gene (reference sequence). Sequenced material: naive CXCR3+ CD8+ T cells from blood. The subset denotes: CD45RO-CCR7+CD27+CD95- naive CD8+ T cells expressing CXCR3 (TNR3+). The V and J genes are TRBV6-6 and TRBJ1-1; the TCRdb call, TRBD1, lacks DNA for checking. The TCR originated in a human donor in good health. Some clones in this sample may be carry-over from other donors' samples. CDR3: CASSYSARENTEAFF.